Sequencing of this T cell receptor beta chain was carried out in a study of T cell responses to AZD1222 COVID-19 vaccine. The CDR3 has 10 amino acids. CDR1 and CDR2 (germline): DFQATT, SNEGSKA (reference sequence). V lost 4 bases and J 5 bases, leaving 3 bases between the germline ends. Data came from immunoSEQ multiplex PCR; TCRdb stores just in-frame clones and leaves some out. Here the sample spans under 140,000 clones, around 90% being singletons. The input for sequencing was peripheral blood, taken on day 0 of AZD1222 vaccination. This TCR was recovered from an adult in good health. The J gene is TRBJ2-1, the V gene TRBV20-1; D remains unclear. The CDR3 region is CSATNNEQFF. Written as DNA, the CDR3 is TGCAGTGCTACAAACAATGAGCAGTTCTTC.